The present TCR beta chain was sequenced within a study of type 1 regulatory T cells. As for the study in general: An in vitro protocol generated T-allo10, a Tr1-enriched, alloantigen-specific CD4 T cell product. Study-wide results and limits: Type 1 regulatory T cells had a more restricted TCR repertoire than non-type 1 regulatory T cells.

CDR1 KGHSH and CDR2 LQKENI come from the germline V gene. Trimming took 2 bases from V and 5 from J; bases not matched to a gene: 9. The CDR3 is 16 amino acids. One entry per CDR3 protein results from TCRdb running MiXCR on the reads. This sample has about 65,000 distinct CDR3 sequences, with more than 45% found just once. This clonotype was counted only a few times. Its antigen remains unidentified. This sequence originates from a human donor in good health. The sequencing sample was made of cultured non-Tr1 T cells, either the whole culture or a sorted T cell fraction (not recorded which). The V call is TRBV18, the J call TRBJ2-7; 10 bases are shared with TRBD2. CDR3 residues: CASSPIASGGYHEQYF. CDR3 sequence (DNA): TGTGCCAGCTCACCAATAGCTAGCGGGGGTTACCACGAGCAGTACTTC.